Listed here are 25 T cell receptor beta chains from one sample, sequenced in a study of blood T cell repertoires in COVID-19. This table comes from immunoSEQ multiplex PCR, and its TCRdb copy is limited to in-frame clones, with some not included. The sample holds approximately 50,000 clones, about 88% seen once. Sequencing was carried out using peripheral blood. The receptor source for this set is a human donor in a cohort sampled during active COVID-19.

The V call is TRBV5-1, the J call TRBJ2-1; 8 bases line up with TRBD2. V lost 1 base to trimming and J lost 1 base; unmatched junction nucleotides: 7. In germline, CDR1 is SGHRS, CDR2 YFSETQ. The CDR3 is 17 amino acids. The CDR3 sequence: CASSLSLAGSSYNEQFF. CDR3 nucleotides: TGCGCCAGCAGCTTGTCTCTAGCGGGTAGTTCCTACAATGAGCAGTTCTTC.

This chain connects TRBV5-1 to TRBJ1-6; D is unclear. The CDR3 contains 15 residues. In germline, CDR1 is SGHRS, CDR2 YFSETQ. With 0 bases removed from V and 9 bases from J, the gap between germline ends came to 13 bases. The CDR3 sequence is CASSLGAGAGSPLHF. The DNA for the CDR3 is TGCGCCAGCAGCTTGGGTGCAGGTGCGGGTTCACCCCTCCACTTT. The full variable domain, rest sourced from reference TRBV5-1 and TRBJ1-6, is KAGVTQTPRYLIKTRGQQVTLSCSPISGHRSVSWYQQTPGQGLQFLFEYFSETQRNKGNFPGRFSGRQFSNSRSEMNVSTLELGDSALYLCASSLGAGAGSPLHFGNGTRLTVT.

The chain links TRBV5-1 to TRBJ2-3, with 9 bases that match TRBD2. The CDR3 contains 15 residues. Germline loops: CDR1 SGHRS, CDR2 YFSETQ. Germline trimming cut 7 bases from V and 6 bases from J; bases unmatched to any gene: 12. The CDR3 DNA sequence: TGCGCCAGCCGTAAACCGGGACTAGCTTCGGATACGCAGTATTTT. Amino acids: CASRKPGLASDTQYF.

The rearrangement links TRBV7-8 to TRBJ2-7, with 8 bases lining up with TRBD1. This CDR3 is 15 amino acids long. Trimming cost V 1 base and J 7 bases; bases outside gene matches: 9. Germline V lookup: CDR1 SGHVS, CDR2 FQNEAQ. CDR3 DNA sequence: TGTGCCAGCAGCTTAGAGTCCCAGGGGGCAGGGGAGCAGTACTTC. This gives the protein CASSLESQGAGEQYF.

This chain uses TRBV4-1 with TRBJ2-5, with 11 bases fitting TRBD2. From germline, CDR1 is MGHRA and CDR2 YSYEKL. The junction had 2 bases not matched to a gene; V was cut back by 4 bases and J by 1 base. The CDR3 runs to 15 residues. The CDR3 loop reads CASSRLAGSQETQYF. The CDR3 DNA reads TGCGCCAGCAGCCGACTAGCGGGAAGCCAAGAGACCCAGTACTTC.

The rearrangement joins TRBV11-2 to TRBJ1-2, with no clear D. V lost 1 base and J 4 bases, leaving 4 bases between the germline ends. This CDR3 contains 12 residues. Looked up from germline, CDR1 is SGHAT and CDR2 is FQNNGV. Here the CDR3 reads CASSLGGYGYTF. For the CDR3, the DNA is TGTGCCAGCAGCTTAGGCGGCTATGGCTACACCTTC.

This clone was found a few times. The V gene is TRBV30, the J gene TRBJ2-7; D possibly corresponds to TRBD1 (5 bases). Germline CDR1 reads GTSNPN; CDR2 reads SVGIG (reference sequence). The CDR3 is 18 residues long. The V end was cut by 0 bases, the J end by 5 bases, with 26 bases between. The DNA for the CDR3 is TGTGCCTGGAGTGTACCCCCCGTGAGAAGGGGCGTCCGCCACGAGCAGTACTTC. This sequence encodes CAWSVPPVRRGVRHEQYF.

V is TRBV11-3 and J is TRBJ2-5; 11 nucleotides agree with TRBD1. Germline CDR1 reads SGHNT; CDR2 reads YENEEA. The V and J ends lost 4 bases and 8 bases, in that order; junction bases with no gene match: 3. This CDR3 is built from 13 residues. The CDR3 DNA reads TGTGCCAGCAGCTCCGGGACAGGGGGAACCCAGTACTTC. Residues: CASSSGTGGTQYF.

The gene calls are TRBV18 and TRBJ1-2; a possible D gene is TRBD1 (5 bases). The CDR3 has 14 amino acids. The ends were cut back, 4 bases at V and 0 bases at J, with 9 bases in the middle. Germline-derived CDR1 and CDR2 are KGHSH and LQKENI. CDR3 coding DNA: TGTGCCAGCTCACTGCAGGGTTCTAACTATGGCTACACCTTC. Translating it yields CASSLQGSNYGYTF. The complete variable domain, with remaining parts taken from reference TRBV18 and TRBJ1-2, reads NAGVMQNPRHLVRRRGQEARLRCSPMKGHSHVYWYRQLPEEGLKFMVYLQKENIIDESGMPKERFSAEFPKEGPSILRIQQVVRGDSAAYFCASSLQGSNYGYTFGSGTRLTVV.

This chain uses TRBV18 with TRBJ1-1; D uncertain. Deletions cut 2 bases from V and 5 bases from J, with 12 bases between. This CDR3 is built from 14 residues. In germline, CDR1 is KGHSH, CDR2 LQKENI. CDR3 region: CASSPSRGETEAFF. The CDR3 DNA reads as TGTGCCAGCTCACCATCCCGGGGAGAAACTGAAGCTTTCTTT.

The V gene is TRBV3-1 (or the pseudogene TRBV3-2), the J gene TRBJ2-1, with TRBD2 identical over 7 bases. The CDR3 length is 14 residues. J lost 10 bases, V lost 3 bases, and 9 bases had no gene match. Germline V CDR1 and CDR2: LGHDT, YNNKEL (reference sequence). The CDR3 loop is CASSQVGGSYEQFF. CDR3 nucleotide sequence: TGTGCCAGCAGCCAGGTGGGCGGGAGCTACGAGCAGTTCTTC.

The V and J genes are TRBV12-3 or TRBV12-4 and TRBJ2-7; D gene uncertain. This CDR3 comprises 12 residues. Trimming cost V 4 bases and J 3 bases, with 7 bases left between them. This CDR3 reads CASSSIYYEQYF. The DNA for the CDR3 is TGTGCCAGCAGTTCAATCTACTACGAGCAGTACTTC.

The chain joins TRBV7-8 to TRBJ1-5; 9 bases are a match to TRBD1. Germline V CDR1 and CDR2: SGHVS, FQNEAQ. This CDR3 is 17 amino acids long. Losses at the gene ends were 5 bases for V and 3 bases for J; bases not matched to a gene: 11. The DNA for the CDR3 is TGTGCCAGCAGCCCCATAGGGGGACAGGGAGCCAATCAGCCCCAGCATTTT. This sequence encodes CASSPIGGQGANQPQHF. The full variable domain, rest sourced from reference TRBV7-8 and TRBJ1-5, is GAGVSQSPRYKVAKRGQDVALRCDPISGHVSLFWYQQALGQGPEFLTYFQNEAQLDKSGLPSDRFFAERPEGSVSTLKIQRTQQEDSAVYLCASSPIGGQGANQPQHFGDGTRLSIL.

This sequence joins TRBV6-4 and TRBJ2-7; 11 positions agree with TRBD2. After removal of 8 bases from V and 2 bases from J, the junction contained 8 bases not matched to a gene. The germline V gene has CDR1 MRHNA and CDR2 SNTAGT. The CDR3 consists of 15 residues. The CDR3 nucleotides are TGTGCCAGCCCACCAGGGACTAGCGGAACCTACGAGCAGTACGTC. Its protein is CASPPGTSGTYEQYV.

The rearrangement joins TRBV4-1 to TRBJ1-5, with 9 nucleotides matching TRBD1. J gave up 7 bases and V 1 base, and 5 bases lay outside the gene matches. The CDR3 length is 15 residues. The germline gives CDR1 MGHRA, CDR2 YSYEKL. The CDR3 DNA reads as TGCGCCAGCAGCCAAGGGGACAGGGACCACCAGCCCCAGCATTTT. This sequence encodes CASSQGDRDHQPQHF.

V usage is TRBV28 and J usage is TRBJ2-6, with unresolved D. V was shortened by 4 bases and J by 0 bases, with 7 bases between the two germline ends. Germline CDR1 reads MDHEN; CDR2 reads SYDVKM. The CDR3 covers 15 residues. For the CDR3, the DNA is TGTGCCAGCAGTTCCAGTCCCTCTGGGGCCAACGTCCTGACTTTC. It encodes CASSSSPSGANVLTF.

J is TRBJ1-5 and V is TRBV10-3, with a weak D call TRBD1 (6 bases). Germline CDR1 reads ENHRY; CDR2 reads SYGVKD. V lost 0 bases, J lost 6 bases, and 15 bases lay in between. The CDR3 spans 16 residues. Here the CDR3 DNA reads TGTGCCATCAGTGAGTCTTGGCAGGGGCGAGGTCAGCCCCAGCATTTT. Translating gives CAISESWQGRGQPQHF.

The chain has TRBV6-5 and TRBJ1-3, with D possibly being TRBD1 (6 bases). This CDR3 region has 15 residues. Germline loops: CDR1 MNHEY, CDR2 SVGAGI. Trimming took off 6 bases at V and 5 bases at J, with 17 bases between the two ends. For the CDR3, the DNA is TGTGCCAGCAGGCCCCGGGACACCCGAAGAAACACCATATATTTT. This codes for CASRPRDTRRNTIYF.

This chain uses TRBV11-2 with TRBJ2-1; the match to TRBD2 covers 13 bases. Germline CDR1 is SGHAT and CDR2 is FQNNGV. CDR3 size: 18 residues. J lost 5 bases, V lost 5 bases, and 12 bases had no gene match. CDR3 region: CASSLQRTSGRVNNEQFF. CDR3 sequence (DNA): TGTGCCAGCAGCCTACAAAGGACTAGCGGGAGAGTTAACAATGAGCAGTTCTTC.

The rearrangement joins TRBV9 to TRBJ1-4; D unclear. V was clipped by 2 bases and J by 4 bases, with 12 bases between them. The CDR3 extends over 15 amino acids. In germline, CDR1 is SGDLS, CDR2 YYNGEE. CDR3 DNA sequence: TGTGCCAGCAGCGTTTTCGGAGATAATAATGAAAAACTGTTTTTT. Its translation is CASSVFGDNNEKLFF.

The rearrangement uses TRBV9 and TRBJ2-5; D call uncertain. Germline V lookup: CDR1 SGDLS, CDR2 YYNGEE. Trimming pared 4 bases from V and 0 bases from J, leaving 16 bases between. There are 16 residues in the CDR3. DNA for the CDR3: TGTGCCAGCAGCCCAGAACTATCTTTGTACCAAGAGACCCAGTACTTC. Protein sequence: CASSPELSLYQETQYF.

This clone is a singleton in its sample. This sequence joins TRBV4-1 and TRBJ2-7; D possibly corresponds to TRBD2 (7 bases). This CDR3 contains 18 residues. The V gene's germline CDR1 is MGHRA and CDR2 YSYEKL. V was shortened by 0 bases and J by 2 bases, with 20 bases between the two germline ends. The CDR3 protein is CASSQDKGDYRKAYEQYF. As DNA, the CDR3 is TGCGCCAGCAGCCAAGATAAGGGGGACTACAGAAAGGCCTACGAGCAGTACTTC.

V is TRBV15 and J is TRBJ1-6, with D unresolved. Germline loops: CDR1 LNHNV, CDR2 YYDKDF (reference sequence). The V end was cut by 0 bases, the J end by 10 bases, with 16 bases between. This CDR3 comprises 16 residues. CDR3 protein: CATSRDRGGGGSPLHF. CDR3 bases: TGTGCCACCAGCAGAGATCGAGGCGGCGGAGGGTCACCCCTCCACTTT. The entire variable domain, with the rest obtained from reference TRBV15 and TRBJ1-6, is as follows: DAMVIQNPRYQVTQFGKPVTLSCSQTLNHNVMYWYQQKSSQAPKLLFHYYDKDFNNEADTPDNFQSRRPNTSFCFLDIRSPGLGDTAMYLCATSRDRGGGGSPLHFGNGTRLTVT.

The gene calls are TRBV6-5 and TRBJ1-2; D uncertain. This CDR3 has 16 amino acids. The germline CDR1 and CDR2 sequences are MNHEY and SVGAGI. V was trimmed by 2 bases and J by 0 bases, leaving 13 bases between them. In nucleotides, the CDR3 is TGTGCCAGCAGTTACGGTACTTCAACCGCTAACTATGGCTACACCTTC. This gives the protein CASSYGTSTANYGYTF.

V is TRBV7-8 and J is TRBJ2-7; 7 bases fit TRBD2. V lost 2 bases, J lost 4 bases, and 8 bases stayed unmatched. Germline V gene sequence: CDR1 SGHVS, CDR2 FQNEAQ. The CDR3 is 15 amino acids. CDR3 protein: CASSLTTGGLYEQYV. CDR3 nucleotide sequence: TGTGCCAGCAGCTTAACTACGGGGGGACTATACGAGCAGTACGTC.